These T cell receptor beta chains were read from a single sample in a study of cytomegalovirus exposure and HLA in healthy donors. Here immunoSEQ multiplex PCR was the method, and the copy in TCRdb shows in-frame clones only, minus some. The sample contains under 200,000 clones, about 82% of which appear only once. Input material: PBMCs. The source of these receptors is a female donor in good health and CMV-seronegative. CDR3s include the opening cysteine and the closing phenylalanine or tryptophan. The D gene is left open where the match is weak. Where a row states a size, it is once, few, many or the class of an expanded clone; other rows omit it.

>TRBD1|TRBV4-2|17|few|TRBJ1-2
CASSQDQGGPQPRGYTF
TGTGCCAGCAGCCAAGATCAAGGGGGCCCGCAACCCCGTGGCTACACCTTC
>.|TRBV18|14|.|TRBJ2-5
CASSAGAVQETQYF
TGTGCCAGCTCGGCCGGCGCGGTCCAAGAGACCCAGTACTTC
>TRBD2|TRBV5-4|16|.|TRBJ2-5
CASSPELAGYQETQYF
TGTGCCAGCAGCCCCGAGTTAGCGGGGTACCAAGAGACCCAGTACTTC
>TRBD2|TRBV18|15|once|TRBJ2-2
CASSPPERGTGELFF
TGTGCCAGCTCACCACCCGAGCGGGGGACCGGGGAGCTGTTTTTT
>.|TRBV5-1|15|.|TRBJ2-3
CASSQWGGGTDTQYF
TGCGCCAGCAGCCAGTGGGGGGGCGGAACAGATACGCAGTATTTT
>TRBD1|TRBV5-1|14|.|TRBJ1-2
CASSTEGQQYGYTF
TGCGCCAGCAGCACCGAGGGACAGCAATATGGCTACACCTTC
>.|TRBV21-1|16|.|TRBJ2-7
CASSKSRGHSSYEQYF
TGTGCCAGCAGCAAATCCAGGGGGCACAGCTCCTACGAGCAGTACTTC
>TRBD2|TRBV5-1|16|.|TRBJ2-2
CASSSGTSGGTGELFF
TGCGCCAGCAGCTCGGGGACTAGCGGGGGTACCGGGGAGCTGTTTTTT
>TRBD2|TRBV19|18|.|TRBJ2-1
CASSIIGRGLAENNEQFF
TGTGCCAGTAGTATTATTGGGAGGGGACTAGCAGAAAACAATGAGCAGTTCTTC
>.|TRBV18|14|.|TRBJ2-5
CASGTGRAEETQYF
TGTGCCAGCGGTACAGGGCGAGCGGAAGAGACCCAGTACTTC
>TRBD1|TRBV18|15|.|TRBJ1-1
CASSPPTGENTEAFF
TGTGCCAGCTCACCACCAACAGGGGAGAACACTGAAGCTTTCTTT
>.|TRBV5-1|16|few|TRBJ1-4
CASSLAGREPSEKLFF
TGCGCCAGCAGCTTGGCAGGAAGGGAGCCTAGTGAAAAACTGTTTTTT
>.|TRBV30|11|.|TRBJ1-2
CAWTGIEGYTF
TGTGCCTGGACCGGGATAGAGGGCTACACCTTC
>.|TRBV9|14|.|TRBJ2-2
CASSVAGNTGELFF
TGTGCCAGCAGCGTAGCAGGTAACACCGGGGAGCTGTTTTTT
>.|TRBV4-3|18|.|TRBJ2-7
CASSQEGGGLTTTYEQYF
TGCGCCAGCAGCCAAGAAGGGGGGGGTTTGACTACCACCTACGAGCAGTACTTC
>.|TRBV9|12|few|TRBJ1-2
CASTPPTRGYTF
TGTGCCAGCACCCCCCCGACACGCGGCTACACCTTC
>.|TRBV27|15|.|TRBJ1-3
CASSLTRGAGNTIYF
TGTGCCAGCAGTTTAACGCGGGGAGCTGGAAACACCATATATTTT
>TRBD2|TRBV2|12|few|TRBJ2-1
CASGEGANEQFF
TGTGCCAGCGGGGAGGGAGCCAATGAGCAGTTCTTC
>TRBD2|TRBV9|17|.|TRBJ2-1
CASSVTPGLAGVNEQFF
TGTGCCAGCAGCGTCACTCCGGGACTAGCGGGAGTCAATGAGCAGTTCTTC
>TRBD1|TRBV6-6|13|few|TRBJ2-4
CASRGQPKNIQYF
TGTGCCAGCAGGGGACAGCCCAAAAACATTCAGTACTTC
>.|TRBV27|17|.|TRBJ2-5
CASSPLLQTAPQETQYF
TGTGCCAGCAGTCCTCTCCTCCAGACAGCGCCACAAGAGACCCAGTACTTC
>.|TRBV7-2|17|.|TRBJ1-3
CASSLVEGSFSGNTIYF
TGTGCCAGCAGCTTAGTTGAGGGTAGCTTCTCTGGAAACACCATATATTTT
>.|TRBV9|14|.|TRBJ2-7
CASSVGGQPYEQYF
TGTGCCAGCAGCGTAGGCGGACAGCCCTACGAGCAGTACTTC
>.|TRBV18|15|.|TRBJ1-1
CASSPRPAGNTEAFF
TGTGCCAGCTCACCACGCCCCGCGGGGAACACTGAAGCTTTCTTT
>TRBD1|TRBV13|14|.|TRBJ2-7
CASSIGTGSYEQYF
TGTGCCAGCAGCATAGGGACAGGGTCCTACGAGCAGTACTTC
>.|TRBV5-1|15|.|TRBJ2-1
CASSLDVSSYNEQFF
TGCGCCAGCAGCTTGGACGTGAGCTCCTACAATGAGCAGTTCTTC
>.|TRBV5-6|18|once|TRBJ2-3
CASSLSERRVWRTDTQYF
TGTGCCAGCAGCTTAAGTGAACGCCGAGTGTGGAGGACAGATACGCAGTATTTT
>TRBD2|TRBV6-5|14|few|TRBJ2-1
CASSSTSGGDEQFF
TGTGCCAGCAGTTCGACTAGCGGGGGAGATGAGCAGTTCTTC
>TRBD1|TRBV5-5|19|.|TRBJ2-4
CASSPPGGAQGAAKNIQYF
TGTGCCAGCAGCCCCCCGGGCGGTGCGCAGGGGGCCGCCAAAAACATTCAGTACTTC
>.|TRBV4-2|15|once|TRBJ2-7
CASSQELSGTYEQYF
TGTGCCAGCAGCCAAGAGTTATCGGGGACCTACGAGCAGTACTTC
>.|TRBV27|14|few|TRBJ1-5
CASRLGGGNQPQHF
TGTGCCAGTAGATTAGGGGGGGGCAATCAGCCCCAGCATTTT
>TRBD2|TRBV18|16|.|TRBJ2-7
CASSPPRLAGAYEQYF
TGTGCCAGCTCACCACCGAGGCTAGCGGGAGCCTACGAGCAGTACTTC
>.|TRBV5-4|15|.|TRBJ2-5
CASSAAPGEQETQYF
TGTGCCAGCAGCGCGGCCCCGGGGGAACAAGAGACCCAGTACTTC
>TRBD1|TRBV11-2|16|.|TRBJ2-7
CASSFPGTGGALEQYF
TGTGCCAGCAGCTTCCCAGGGACAGGGGGCGCTTTGGAGCAGTACTTC
>.|TRBV6-6|12|.|TRBJ1-3
CATSSSGNTIYF
TGTGCCACCTCTAGCTCTGGAAACACCATATATTTT
>.|TRBV12-5|13|.|TRBJ1-4
CASSTGYVEKLFF
TGTGCTAGTTCTACAGGGTACGTTGAAAAACTGTTTTTT
>.|TRBV27|12|.|TRBJ2-7
CASRRSGAEQYF
TGTGCCAGCAGACGTAGTGGGGCCGAGCAGTACTTC
>.|TRBV18|19|.|TRBJ2-7
CASSPQRSRRGATSYEQYF
TGTGCCAGCTCACCACAAAGGTCGCGTCGGGGGGCCACGTCCTACGAGCAGTACTTC
>.|TRBV11-3|13|once|TRBJ2-7
CASSLGRDYEQYF
TGTGCCAGCAGCTTGGGCAGGGACTACGAGCAGTACTTC